This T cell receptor beta chain was sequenced for a study of T cells after yellow fever vaccination. At the level of the study: Fractions of limited cellularity were prepared by means of SMART-Seq v4 Ultra Low Input. Study-wide findings and caveats: Most primary-vaccination clones recurred post-booster (just under 98% CD4, roughly 90% CD8). The appearance of a small share of clonotypes in both CD4 and CD8 compartments was observed.

This CDR3 has 15 amino acids. Germline CDR1 is DFQATT and CDR2 is SNEGSKA (reference sequence). The V and J ends lost 0 bases and 6 bases, in that order; junction bases with no gene match: 7. The TCR cDNA carried a universal primer site and UMIs from 5'RACE template switching. TCRdb itself ran the 5' RACE reads through MiXCR, one entry per CDR3 protein. The repertoire holds about 320,000 distinct CDR3 sequences, about 6.6% seen once, with 15% to 20% in the top ten. This clonotype was counted only a few times. Its antigen is still unknown. This chain uses TRBV20-1 with TRBJ2-3; 9 nucleotides line up with TRBD2. The source was PBMCs, collected around 45 days after the first yellow fever vaccination. This receptor was identified in a man between 18 and 29 years old who received the YFV17D yellow fever vaccine. The DNA for the CDR3 is TGCAGTGCTAGAGATCAGCGGGGGGTCAGGGATACGCAGTATTTT. Its protein product is CSARDQRGVRDTQYF.